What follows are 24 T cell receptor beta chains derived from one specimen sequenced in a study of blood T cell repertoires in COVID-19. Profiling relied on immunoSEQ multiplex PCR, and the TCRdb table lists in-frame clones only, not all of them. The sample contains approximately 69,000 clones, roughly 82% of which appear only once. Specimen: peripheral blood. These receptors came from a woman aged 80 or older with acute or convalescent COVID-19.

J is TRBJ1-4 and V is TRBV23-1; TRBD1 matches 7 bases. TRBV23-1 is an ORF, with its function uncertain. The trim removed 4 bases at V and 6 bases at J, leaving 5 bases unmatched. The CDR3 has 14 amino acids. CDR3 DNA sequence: TGCGCCAGCAGTCTTTGGACAGGAGATGAAAAACTGTTTTTT. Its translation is CASSLWTGDEKLFF.

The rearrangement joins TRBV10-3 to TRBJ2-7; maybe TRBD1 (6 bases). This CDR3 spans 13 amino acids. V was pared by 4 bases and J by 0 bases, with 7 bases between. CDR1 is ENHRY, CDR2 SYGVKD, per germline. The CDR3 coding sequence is TGTGCCATCAGTGGGGACAACTCCTACGAGCAGTACTTC. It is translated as CAISGDNSYEQYF.

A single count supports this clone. The DNA for the CDR3 is TGTGCCAGCAGACCGGGTGGGGGGTTACCCTACGAGCAGTACTTC. Its translation: CASRPGGGLPYEQYF. The V call is TRBV6-5, the J call TRBJ2-7, with D possibly matching TRBD2 (6 bases). V gave up 6 bases and J gave up 2 bases, with 17 bases separating them. Looked up from germline, CDR1 is MNHEY and CDR2 is SVGAGI. The CDR3 contains 15 residues.

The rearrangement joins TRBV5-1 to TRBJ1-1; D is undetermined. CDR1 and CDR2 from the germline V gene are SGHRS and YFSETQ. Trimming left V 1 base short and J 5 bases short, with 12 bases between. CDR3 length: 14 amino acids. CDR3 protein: CASSLQAAGTEAFF. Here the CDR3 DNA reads TGCGCCAGCAGCTTGCAGGCCGCGGGAACTGAAGCTTTCTTT.

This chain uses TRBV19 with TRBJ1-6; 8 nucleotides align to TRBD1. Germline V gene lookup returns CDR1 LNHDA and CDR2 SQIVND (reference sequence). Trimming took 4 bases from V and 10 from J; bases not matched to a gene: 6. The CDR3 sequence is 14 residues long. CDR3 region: CASSRTGSGSPLHF. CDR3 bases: TGTGCCAGTAGTAGGACAGGGAGCGGATCACCCCTCCACTTT.

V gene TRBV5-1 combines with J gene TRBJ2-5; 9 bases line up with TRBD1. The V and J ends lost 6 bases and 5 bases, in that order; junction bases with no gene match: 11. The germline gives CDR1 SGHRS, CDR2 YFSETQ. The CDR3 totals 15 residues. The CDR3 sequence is CASITGQGKSETQYF. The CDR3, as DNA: TGCGCCAGCATAACAGGACAGGGGAAATCGGAGACCCAGTACTTC.

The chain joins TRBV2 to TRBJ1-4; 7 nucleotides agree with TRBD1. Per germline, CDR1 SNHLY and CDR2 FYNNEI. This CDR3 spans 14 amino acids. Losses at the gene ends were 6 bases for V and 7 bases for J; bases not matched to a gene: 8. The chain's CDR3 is CASRGVQGSEKLFF. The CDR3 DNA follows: TGTGCCAGCAGGGGGGTACAGGGGAGTGAAAAACTGTTTTTT.

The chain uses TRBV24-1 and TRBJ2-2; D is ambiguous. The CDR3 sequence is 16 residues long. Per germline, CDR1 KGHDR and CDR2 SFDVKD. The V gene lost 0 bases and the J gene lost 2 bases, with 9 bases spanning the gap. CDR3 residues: CATSDLVRSNTGELFF. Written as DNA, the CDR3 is TGTGCCACCAGTGATTTGGTTAGGAGTAACACCGGGGAGCTGTTTTTT.

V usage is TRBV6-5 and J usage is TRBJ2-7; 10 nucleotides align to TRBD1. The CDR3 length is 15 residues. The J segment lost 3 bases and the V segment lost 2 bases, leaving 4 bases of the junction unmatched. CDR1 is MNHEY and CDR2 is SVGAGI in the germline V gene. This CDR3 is CASSYRDRGRYEQYF. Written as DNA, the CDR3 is TGTGCCAGCAGTTACCGGGACAGGGGTCGCTACGAGCAGTACTTC.

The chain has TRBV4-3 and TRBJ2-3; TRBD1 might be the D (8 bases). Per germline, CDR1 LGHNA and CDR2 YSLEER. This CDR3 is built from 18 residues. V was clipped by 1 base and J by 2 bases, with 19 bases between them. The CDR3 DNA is TGCGCCAGCAGCCAAGCAGGGGGCGCAGGGGGGGTCACAGATACGCAGTATTTT. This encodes CASSQAGGAGGVTDTQYF.

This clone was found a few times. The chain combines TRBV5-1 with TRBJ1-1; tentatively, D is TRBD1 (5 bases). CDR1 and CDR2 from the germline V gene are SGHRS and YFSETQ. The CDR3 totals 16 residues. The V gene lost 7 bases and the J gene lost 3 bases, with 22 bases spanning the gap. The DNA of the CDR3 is TGCGCCAGCCGCGGGACCGCGGCTATTTTGGACACTGAAGCTTTCTTT. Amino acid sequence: CASRGTAAILDTEAFF.

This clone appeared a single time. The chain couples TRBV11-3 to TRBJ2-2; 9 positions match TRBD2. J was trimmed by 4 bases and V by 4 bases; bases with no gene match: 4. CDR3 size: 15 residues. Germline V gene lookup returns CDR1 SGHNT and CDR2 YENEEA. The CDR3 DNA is TGTGCCAGCAGCTCCATAGCGGGGGCCACCGGGGAGCTGTTTTTT. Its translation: CASSSIAGATGELFF. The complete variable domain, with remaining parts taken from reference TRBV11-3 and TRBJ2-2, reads EAGVVQSPRYKIIEKKQPVAFWCNPISGHNTLYWYLQNLGQGPELLIRYENEEAVDDSQLPKDRFSAERLKGVDSTLKIQPAELGDSAVYLCASSSIAGATGELFFGEGSRLTVL.

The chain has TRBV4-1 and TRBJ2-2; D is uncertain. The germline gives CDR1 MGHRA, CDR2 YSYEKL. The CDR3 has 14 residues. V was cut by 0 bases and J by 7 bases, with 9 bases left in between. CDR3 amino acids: CASSQDPTVGELFF. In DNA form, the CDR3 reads TGCGCCAGCAGCCAAGATCCCACGGTCGGGGAGCTGTTTTTT.

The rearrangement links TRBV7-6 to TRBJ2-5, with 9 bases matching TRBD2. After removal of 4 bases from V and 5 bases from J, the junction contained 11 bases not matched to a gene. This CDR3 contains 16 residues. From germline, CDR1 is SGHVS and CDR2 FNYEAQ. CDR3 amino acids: CASSSRGSGSSETQYF. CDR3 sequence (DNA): TGTGCCAGCAGCTCACGGGGTAGCGGGAGTTCGGAGACCCAGTACTTC.

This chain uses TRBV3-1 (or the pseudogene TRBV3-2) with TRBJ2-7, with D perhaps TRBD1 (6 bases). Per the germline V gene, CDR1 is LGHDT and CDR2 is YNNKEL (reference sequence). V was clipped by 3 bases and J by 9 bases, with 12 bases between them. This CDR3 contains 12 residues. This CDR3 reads CASSQRQAGQYF. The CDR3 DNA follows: TGTGCCAGCAGCCAGAGACAGGCCGGGCAGTACTTC.

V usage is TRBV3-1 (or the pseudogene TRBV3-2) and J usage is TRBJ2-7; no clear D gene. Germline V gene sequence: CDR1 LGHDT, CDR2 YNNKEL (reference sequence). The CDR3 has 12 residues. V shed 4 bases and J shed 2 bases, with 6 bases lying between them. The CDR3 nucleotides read TGTGCCAGCAGCCCGTCCCCCTACGAGCAGTACTTC. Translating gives CASSPSPYEQYF.

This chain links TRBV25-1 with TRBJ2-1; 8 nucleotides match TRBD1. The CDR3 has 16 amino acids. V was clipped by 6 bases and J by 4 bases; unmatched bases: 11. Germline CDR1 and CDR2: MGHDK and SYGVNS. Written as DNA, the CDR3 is TGTGCCAGCAGCAAAGAATATGGACAGGGATACAATGAGCAGTTCTTC. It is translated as CASSKEYGQGYNEQFF.

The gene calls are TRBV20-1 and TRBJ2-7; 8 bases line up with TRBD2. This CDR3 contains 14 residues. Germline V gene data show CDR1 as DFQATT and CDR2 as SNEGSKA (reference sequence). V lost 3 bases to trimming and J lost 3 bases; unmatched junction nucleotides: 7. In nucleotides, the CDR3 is TGCAGTGCTAGTTTCGGGAGCGGGGGCTACGAGCAGTACTTC. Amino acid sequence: CSASFGSGGYEQYF.

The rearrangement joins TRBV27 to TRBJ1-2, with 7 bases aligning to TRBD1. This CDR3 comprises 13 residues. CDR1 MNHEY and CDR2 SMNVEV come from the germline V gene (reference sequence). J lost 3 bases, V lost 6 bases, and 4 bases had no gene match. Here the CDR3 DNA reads TGTGCCAGCAGCCGGGACAGTCACTATGGCTACACCTTC. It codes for CASSRDSHYGYTF.

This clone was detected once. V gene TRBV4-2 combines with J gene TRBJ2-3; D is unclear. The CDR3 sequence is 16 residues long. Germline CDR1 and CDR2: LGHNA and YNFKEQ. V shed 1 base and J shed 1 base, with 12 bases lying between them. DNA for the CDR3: TGTGCCAGCAGCCAAGCCGTAGCCTTCCGCACAGATACGCAGTATTTT. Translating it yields CASSQAVAFRTDTQYF.

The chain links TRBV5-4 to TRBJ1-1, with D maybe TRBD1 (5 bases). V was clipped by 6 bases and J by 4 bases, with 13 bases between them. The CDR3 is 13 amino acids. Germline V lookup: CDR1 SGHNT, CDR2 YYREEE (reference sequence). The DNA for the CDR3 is TGTGCCAGCAAACAGGCCCTCTCCACTGAAGCTTTCTTT. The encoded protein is CASKQALSTEAFF.

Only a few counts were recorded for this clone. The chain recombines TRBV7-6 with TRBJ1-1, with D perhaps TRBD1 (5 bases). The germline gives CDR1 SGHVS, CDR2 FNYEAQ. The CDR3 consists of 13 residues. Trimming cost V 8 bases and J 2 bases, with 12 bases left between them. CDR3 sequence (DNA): TGTGCCAGCGCTACCGACAGCAACACTGAAGCTTTCTTT. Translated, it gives CASATDSNTEAFF.

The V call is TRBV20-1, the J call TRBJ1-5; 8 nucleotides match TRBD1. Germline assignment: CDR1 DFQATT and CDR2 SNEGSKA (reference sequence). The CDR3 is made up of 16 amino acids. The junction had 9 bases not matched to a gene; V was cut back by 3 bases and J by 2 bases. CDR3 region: CSASGAGTGRNQPQHF. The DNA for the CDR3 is TGCAGTGCTAGTGGCGCCGGGACAGGACGCAATCAGCCCCAGCATTTT.

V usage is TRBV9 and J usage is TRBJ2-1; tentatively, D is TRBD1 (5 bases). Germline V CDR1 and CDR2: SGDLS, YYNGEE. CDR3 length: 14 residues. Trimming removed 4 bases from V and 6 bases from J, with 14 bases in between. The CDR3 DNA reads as TGTGCCAGCAGCACGCGATTTAGGGGCAATGAGCAGTTCTTC. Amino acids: CASSTRFRGNEQFF.